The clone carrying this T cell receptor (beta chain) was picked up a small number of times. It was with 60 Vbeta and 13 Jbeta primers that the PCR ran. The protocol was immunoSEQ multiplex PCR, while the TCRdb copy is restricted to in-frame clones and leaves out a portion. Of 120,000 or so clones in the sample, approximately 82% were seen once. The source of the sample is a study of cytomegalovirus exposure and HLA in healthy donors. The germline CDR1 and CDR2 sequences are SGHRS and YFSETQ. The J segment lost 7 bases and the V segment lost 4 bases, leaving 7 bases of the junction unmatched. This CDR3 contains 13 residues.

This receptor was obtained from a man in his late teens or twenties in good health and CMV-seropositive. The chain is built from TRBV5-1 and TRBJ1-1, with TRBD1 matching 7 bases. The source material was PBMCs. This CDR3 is CASSLGTDYEAFF. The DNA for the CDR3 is TGCGCCAGCAGCCTAGGGACAGATTATGAAGCTTTCTTT.